This T cell receptor beta chain is from a study of shared clonotypes between healthy human individuals. The donors were adults (healthy and HIV-negative) with no recent acute infections or vaccinations. Subsets obtained from CD4+ cells comprised CD45RA+ naive and CD45RA-negative memory cells. Overall study findings and caveats: It was only blood that was sampled, and tissue repertoires likely differ. Clonotypes that were shared across four donors made up around 5% of naive CD4 clonotypes.

This clone was found a few times. The antigen is undetermined. TCRdb keeps only in-frame clones here, not all; method: immunoSEQ multiplex PCR. The sample holds about 2.4 million clones, 93% seen once. The germline V gene encodes CDR1 MNHEY and CDR2 SMNVEV (reference sequence). This CDR3 is 15 amino acids long. The V and J ends lost 5 bases and 2 bases respectively, with 16 bases between them. The clonotype originates from a man aged 18 to 29 in good health. Some clones in this sample may be carry-over from other donors' samples. Sequenced material: naive CD4+ T cells from PBMCs. The subset is: CD45RA+ positively selected. The rearrangement joins TRBV27 to TRBJ2-7, with no clear D. CDR3 nucleotide sequence: TGTGCCAGCAGTCCGACCAAACCGAAAACCTACGAGCAGTACTTC. This gives the protein CASSPTKPKTYEQYF.